This is a list of T cell receptor beta chains from one sample in a study of circulating and synovial CD4+ cells in juvenile arthritis. The assay was immunoSEQ multiplex PCR, and TCRdb's table has in-frame clones only and misses some. The sample consists of about 16,000 clones, approximately 89% of them appearing once. The source material was CD4+ T cells from blood. The source of these receptors is a human donor with juvenile idiopathic arthritis. The CDR3 runs from the conserved cysteine through the conserved F or W. The D gene is left open where the match is weak. Clone size appears in some rows only: once, few, many, or a class for an expanded clone.

D gene: TRBD1; V gene: TRBV27; clone size: once; J gene: TRBJ1-4; CDR3 DNA: TGTGCCAGCAGTATCCGGACAGGGGGCCGGGAAAAACTGTTTTTT; CDR3 protein: CASSIRTGGREKLFF
D gene: .; V gene: TRBV7-8; clone size: .; J gene: TRBJ1-2; CDR3 DNA: TGTGCCAGCAGCCCGAGAGACAGCAGCTATGGCTACACCTTC; CDR3 protein: CASSPRDSSYGYTF
D gene: TRBD2; V gene: TRBV29-1; clone size: .; J gene: TRBJ2-1; CDR3 DNA: TGCAGCGTTGCAGGGGCGGGAGGCTCGAGGAATGAGCAGTTCTTC; CDR3 protein: CSVAGAGGSRNEQFF
D gene: TRBD2; V gene: TRBV5-1; clone size: .; J gene: TRBJ2-5; CDR3 DNA: TGCGCCAGCAGCCCTAGCGGGACGGGGCCCCAAGAGACCCAGTACTTC; CDR3 protein: CASSPSGTGPQETQYF
D gene: .; V gene: TRBV29-1; clone size: .; J gene: TRBJ1-2; CDR3 DNA: TGCAGCGCCGTAGGGGGAGGGCGGAATGGCTACACCTTC; CDR3 protein: CSAVGGGRNGYTF
D gene: TRBD2; V gene: TRBV10-1; clone size: .; J gene: TRBJ2-3; CDR3 DNA: TGCGCCAGCAGGGATTCTAGCGGGGGAAGCACAGATACGCAGTATTTT; CDR3 protein: CASRDSSGGSTDTQYF
D gene: .; V gene: TRBV10-1; clone size: .; J gene: TRBJ2-7; CDR3 DNA: TGCGCCAGCAGGGATCTCAAGGACAGCCCTTCGGGCGGGCAGTACTTC; CDR3 protein: CASRDLKDSPSGGQYF
D gene: TRBD2; V gene: TRBV18; clone size: .; J gene: TRBJ2-5; CDR3 DNA: TGTGCCAGCTCTCCTCGGGGGCCAACTAGCGGCCCACAAGAGACCCAGTACTTC; CDR3 protein: CASSPRGPTSGPQETQYF
D gene: TRBD2; V gene: TRBV27; clone size: .; J gene: TRBJ2-7; CDR3 DNA: TGTGCCAGCAGGTACTCGGGAGGCCCTTTCGAGCAGTACTTC; CDR3 protein: CASRYSGGPFEQYF
D gene: .; V gene: TRBV6-1; clone size: .; J gene: TRBJ1-5; CDR3 DNA: TGTGCCAGCAGGAGGCCCTACCTGGGTCAGCCCCAGCATTTT; CDR3 protein: CASRRPYLGQPQHF
D gene: .; V gene: TRBV21-1; clone size: .; J gene: TRBJ2-7; CDR3 DNA: TGTGCCAGCAGCAAACCCGGGACAGGGGCCTACGAGCAGTACTTC; CDR3 protein: CASSKPGTGAYEQYF
D gene: TRBD2; V gene: TRBV9; clone size: .; J gene: TRBJ2-3; CDR3 DNA: TGTGCCAGCAGCGAGGGGACTAGCGGGACAGATACGCAGTATTTT; CDR3 protein: CASSEGTSGTDTQYF
D gene: TRBD1; V gene: TRBV13; clone size: .; J gene: TRBJ2-1; CDR3 DNA: TGTGCCAGCAGCCCCCCCGGACAGGGGGCTGACAATGAGCAGTTCTTC; CDR3 protein: CASSPPGQGADNEQFF
D gene: .; V gene: TRBV6-6; clone size: .; J gene: TRBJ2-7; CDR3 DNA: TGTGCCAGCAGAAGTGTCGGACCCCAGGGGTACGAGCAGTACTTC; CDR3 protein: CASRSVGPQGYEQYF
D gene: .; V gene: TRBV6-5; clone size: .; J gene: TRBJ1-1; CDR3 DNA: TGTGCCAGCAGCAATAGAGGTGAAGCTTTCTTT; CDR3 protein: CASSNRGEAFF
D gene: .; V gene: TRBV30; clone size: .; J gene: TRBJ2-7; CDR3 DNA: TGTGCCTGGAGTGCCGCCGGGACTTCAATGGGCTACGAGCAGTACTTC; CDR3 protein: CAWSAAGTSMGYEQYF
D gene: TRBD2; V gene: TRBV10-3; clone size: .; J gene: TRBJ2-7; CDR3 DNA: TGTGCCATCAGATTACCGGGACTACAATACGAGCAGTACTTC; CDR3 protein: CAIRLPGLQYEQYF
D gene: .; V gene: TRBV5-6; clone size: .; J gene: TRBJ2-7; CDR3 DNA: TGTGCCAGCAGCATCCAGACAGGCTCCTACGAGCAGTACTTC; CDR3 protein: CASSIQTGSYEQYF
D gene: TRBD1; V gene: TRBV19; clone size: .; J gene: TRBJ1-4; CDR3 DNA: TGTGCCAGTAGAGGGACAGAGAATGAAAAACTGTTTTTT; CDR3 protein: CASRGTENEKLFF
D gene: .; V gene: TRBV18; clone size: .; J gene: TRBJ1-1; CDR3 DNA: TGTGCCAGCTCACCGGGCCAGGAAGCTTTCTTT; CDR3 protein: CASSPGQEAFF
D gene: .; V gene: TRBV2; clone size: .; J gene: TRBJ2-1; CDR3 DNA: TGTGCCAGCAGACCTAGGGAGGTCCGAAGGAATGAGCAGTTCTTC; CDR3 protein: CASRPREVRRNEQFF